This TCR beta chain is from a study of blood T cells in healthy people across ages. The authors ran a second PCR of roughly 7 to 11 cycles using a sample-barcoded 5' primer and a J-beta primer mix. A template-switch adaptor with 12 random nucleotides tagged each cDNA molecule. TCRdb processed the 5' RACE reads anew with MiXCR; each CDR3 protein has one entry. The sample yields roughly 700,000 distinct CDR3 sequences, around half seen once. CDR3 length: 15 amino acids. CDR1 MGHDK and CDR2 SYGVNS come from the germline V gene. Trimming stripped 7 bases from V and 0 bases from J, with 14 bases between. This clonotype has ten or more counts.

The clonotype was recovered from a woman aged 60-75 years in good health. J is TRBJ2-3 and V is TRBV25-1; D might be TRBD1 or TRBD2, each matching 5 bases. Sequencing input: blood. This CDR3 is CASTARGASTDTQYF. CDR3 DNA sequence: TGTGCCAGCACTGCACGAGGGGCTAGCACAGATACGCAGTATTTT.